This T cell receptor (beta chain) was sequenced in a study of shared clonotypes between healthy human individuals. The study, taken as a whole, reports: Donor scarcity curtailed the genetic and exposure-history diversity represented herein. Clonotype sharing among donors was thought likely to change with sequencing depth. The study sampled only blood, and tissue repertoires likely differ.

As for this clone: Its antigen remains unknown.

CDR3 size: 17 residues. Germline CDR1 MDHEN, CDR2 SYDVKM. The ends lost 3 bases at V and 4 bases at J; junction bases unmatched: 9. Running of the assay took place at deep level. The repertoire was sequenced with immunoSEQ multiplex PCR; TCRdb's copy has only in-frame clones and lacks some. The table shows over a million clones, with roughly 96% occurring only once. Input material: naive CD4+ T cells sorted from blood. Subset reported: CD45RA+ positively selected. V gene TRBV28 combines with J gene TRBJ2-2; 9 bases align to TRBD1. The sequence was obtained from a man in his thirties or forties in good health. The CDR3 DNA is TGTGCCAGCAGTTTCATGGCCGGGACAGGGATCACCGGGGAGCTGTTTTTT. It yields the protein CASSFMAGTGITGELFF.